This T cell receptor (beta chain) was observed in a study of T cell repertoires in aging, cancer and after chemotherapy. TRB rearrangements spanning V, D and J were amplified using mixed TRB-A/B primers. Using its own MiXCR run on the multiplex PCR reads, TCRdb lists one record per CDR3 protein. The sample comprises roughly 6,400 distinct CDR3 sequences, more than 25% of which are singletons, and about 7% rests with the top ten. General study results and limits: Across the chemotherapy interval, each cancer cohort showed higher median generation probability, suggesting thymic rebound. Compared with age-matched healthy donors, untreated hematological or solid cancer patients showed higher blood TCR clonality.

With 3 bases clipped from V and 9 bases from J, the junction kept 9 bases outside the gene matches. The germline V gene encodes CDR1 DFQATT and CDR2 SNEGSKA (reference sequence). The CDR3 contains 14 residues. Remarks on this clonotype: Its antigen is undetermined.

Amplification of TCR beta used genomic DNA extracted from peripheral blood. The sequence came from a human donor in good health. Sequences were obtained from blood. The chain has TRBV20-1 and TRBJ2-1, with TRBD1 matching over 9 bases. Here the CDR3 reads CSASRGQGVGEQFF. CDR3 in DNA: TGCAGTGCTAGTAGGGGACAGGGAGTTGGTGAGCAGTTCTTC.